This is a list of T cell receptor beta chains from one sample in a study of cytomegalovirus exposure and HLA in healthy donors. Here immunoSEQ multiplex PCR was the method, and the copy in TCRdb shows in-frame clones only, minus some. The sample holds about 100,000 clones, 79% seen once. Sample: PBMCs. The receptors stem from a female donor in good health and CMV-seropositive. The CDR3 runs from the conserved cysteine through the conserved F or W. Fields, in order: V gene, D gene, clone size, J gene, CDR3 protein, CDR3 DNA. D genes are given only for firm matches. Only some rows state a clone size, as once, few, many or a class for expanded clones.

v_call: TRBV27; d_call: NA; clone_size: NA; j_call: TRBJ2-5; cdr3_aa: CASSLSHPFQETQYF; cdr3_nt: TGTGCCAGCAGTTTATCACACCCGTTCCAAGAGACCCAGTACTTC
v_call: TRBV4-1; d_call: TRBD2; clone_size: NA; j_call: TRBJ2-7; cdr3_aa: CASSHPGTSGRAGQYF; cdr3_nt: TGCGCCAGCAGCCACCCAGGGACTAGCGGGCGGGCAGGGCAGTACTTC
v_call: TRBV18; d_call: NA; clone_size: NA; j_call: TRBJ1-1; cdr3_aa: CASSPGPSGMNTEAFF; cdr3_nt: TGTGCCAGCTCACCAGGGCCATCGGGGATGAACACTGAAGCTTTCTTT
v_call: TRBV20-1; d_call: NA; clone_size: few; j_call: TRBJ1-1; cdr3_aa: CSASRGTEAFF; cdr3_nt: TGCAGTGCATCGAGGGGGACTGAAGCTTTCTTT
v_call: TRBV6-4; d_call: TRBD1; clone_size: once; j_call: TRBJ1-1; cdr3_aa: CASSDSTQGVHTEAFF; cdr3_nt: TGTGCCAGCAGTGACTCGACACAGGGGGTTCACACTGAAGCTTTCTTT
v_call: TRBV20-1; d_call: NA; clone_size: once; j_call: TRBJ1-2; cdr3_aa: CSAGGMGYTF; cdr3_nt: TGCAGTGCTGGGGGGATGGGCTACACCTTC
v_call: TRBV18; d_call: TRBD2; clone_size: NA; j_call: TRBJ2-1; cdr3_aa: CASSPGLGYYNEQFF; cdr3_nt: TGTGCCAGCTCACCGGGACTAGGGTACTACAATGAGCAGTTCTTC
v_call: TRBV4-2; d_call: NA; clone_size: NA; j_call: TRBJ2-3; cdr3_aa: CASSHGQGALHTPDTQYF; cdr3_nt: TGTGCCAGCAGCCACGGACAAGGGGCTCTGCACACCCCAGATACGCAGTATTTT
v_call: TRBV7-6; d_call: NA; clone_size: NA; j_call: TRBJ2-5; cdr3_aa: CASSLAAVQETQYF; cdr3_nt: TGTGCCAGCAGCTTAGCGGCGGTACAAGAGACCCAGTACTTC
v_call: TRBV15; d_call: TRBD2; clone_size: NA; j_call: TRBJ2-3; cdr3_aa: CATSRSTSGSTDTQYF; cdr3_nt: TGTGCCACCAGCAGATCGACTAGCGGGAGCACAGATACGCAGTATTTT
v_call: TRBV27; d_call: TRBD1; clone_size: few; j_call: TRBJ1-1; cdr3_aa: CASSSILTGKDTEAFF; cdr3_nt: TGTGCCAGCAGTTCAATACTGACAGGGAAAGACACTGAAGCTTTCTTT
v_call: TRBV7-2; d_call: NA; clone_size: NA; j_call: TRBJ2-1; cdr3_aa: CASSLAGATNEQFF; cdr3_nt: TGTGCCAGCAGCTTAGCGGGAGCCACAAATGAGCAGTTCTTC
v_call: TRBV27; d_call: NA; clone_size: NA; j_call: TRBJ2-7; cdr3_aa: CASSSIRLDVYEQYF; cdr3_nt: TGTGCCAGCAGTTCAATACGACTAGATGTCTACGAGCAGTACTTC
v_call: TRBV7-2; d_call: NA; clone_size: NA; j_call: TRBJ1-2; cdr3_aa: CASSPALGRGDYGYTF; cdr3_nt: TGTGCCAGCAGCCCAGCGCTGGGGAGGGGGGACTATGGCTACACCTTC
v_call: TRBV5-5; d_call: TRBD1; clone_size: NA; j_call: TRBJ2-3; cdr3_aa: CASSLRDRGSTDTQYF; cdr3_nt: TGTGCCAGCAGCCTAAGAGACAGGGGAAGCACAGATACGCAGTATTTT
v_call: TRBV9; d_call: TRBD2; clone_size: NA; j_call: TRBJ2-3; cdr3_aa: CASNLGLAGGQDTQYF; cdr3_nt: TGTGCCAGCAACCTTGGACTAGCGGGGGGGCAGGATACGCAGTATTTT
v_call: TRBV10-3; d_call: TRBD1; clone_size: NA; j_call: TRBJ2-5; cdr3_aa: CAISKIGQGQETQYF; cdr3_nt: TGTGCCATCAGTAAAATTGGACAGGGGCAAGAGACCCAGTACTTC
v_call: TRBV2; d_call: TRBD1; clone_size: NA; j_call: TRBJ1-6; cdr3_aa: CASSWPGQGVSSYNSPLHF; cdr3_nt: TGTGCCAGCAGCTGGCCGGGACAGGGGGTGAGCTCCTATAATTCACCCCTCCACTTT
v_call: TRBV7-9; d_call: TRBD2; clone_size: few; j_call: TRBJ2-1; cdr3_aa: CASSLGPSGSRSFYNEQFF; cdr3_nt: TGTGCCAGCAGCTTAGGGCCTAGCGGGAGTCGAAGTTTCTACAATGAGCAGTTCTTC
v_call: TRBV5-4; d_call: TRBD1; clone_size: NA; j_call: TRBJ2-1; cdr3_aa: CASSLARGLSNEQFF; cdr3_nt: TGTGCCAGCAGCTTGGCCAGGGGGCTGAGCAATGAGCAGTTCTTC
v_call: TRBV30; d_call: NA; clone_size: NA; j_call: TRBJ2-7; cdr3_aa: CAWSVGGRVNEQYF; cdr3_nt: TGTGCCTGGAGTGTGGGCGGCAGGGTAAACGAGCAGTACTTC
v_call: TRBV7-6; d_call: TRBD1; clone_size: NA; j_call: TRBJ2-5; cdr3_aa: CASSPARTGWETQYF; cdr3_nt: TGTGCCAGCAGCCCTGCCAGGACAGGGTGGGAGACCCAGTACTTC
v_call: TRBV7-2; d_call: NA; clone_size: NA; j_call: TRBJ1-5; cdr3_aa: CASSLGGGDTSNQPQHF; cdr3_nt: TGTGCCAGCAGCTTAGGGGGAGGGGACACCAGCAATCAGCCCCAGCATTTT
v_call: TRBV4-1; d_call: NA; clone_size: NA; j_call: TRBJ1-4; cdr3_aa: CASSQHPGGNNEKLFF; cdr3_nt: TGCGCCAGCAGCCAACACCCCGGGGGGAACAATGAAAAACTGTTTTTT
v_call: TRBV27; d_call: NA; clone_size: once; j_call: TRBJ2-3; cdr3_aa: CASSSRGRNPVTDTQYF; cdr3_nt: TGTGCCAGCAGTTCGCGGGGGCGGAACCCCGTAACAGATACGCAGTATTTT
v_call: TRBV29-1; d_call: TRBD1; clone_size: NA; j_call: TRBJ2-2; cdr3_aa: CSVQRDRGLSNTGELFF; cdr3_nt: TGCAGCGTCCAACGGGACAGGGGGCTGTCTAACACCGGGGAGCTGTTTTTT
v_call: TRBV10-1; d_call: TRBD2; clone_size: NA; j_call: TRBJ2-3; cdr3_aa: CASSPNGLAGGPTDTQYF; cdr3_nt: TGCGCCAGCTCTCCCAACGGACTAGCGGGGGGGCCGACAGATACGCAGTATTTT
v_call: TRBV5-1; d_call: NA; clone_size: NA; j_call: TRBJ2-6; cdr3_aa: CASSLTLTHSGANGLTF; cdr3_nt: TGCGCCAGCAGCTTGACCCTAACCCACTCTGGGGCCAACGGCCTGACTTTC
v_call: TRBV9; d_call: TRBD2; clone_size: NA; j_call: TRBJ2-1; cdr3_aa: CASAGGEIESYNEQFF; cdr3_nt: TGTGCCAGCGCTGGGGGGGAAATAGAATCCTACAATGAGCAGTTCTTC
v_call: TRBV29-1; d_call: TRBD2; clone_size: NA; j_call: TRBJ2-7; cdr3_aa: CSVKREPSYEQYF; cdr3_nt: TGCAGCGTTAAGCGGGAACCGTCCTACGAGCAGTACTTC
v_call: TRBV7-9; d_call: TRBD2; clone_size: few; j_call: TRBJ2-7; cdr3_aa: CASSHWGGLSDYEQYF; cdr3_nt: TGTGCCAGCAGTCATTGGGGGGGTTTGTCCGACTACGAGCAGTACTTC
v_call: TRBV18; d_call: TRBD1; clone_size: NA; j_call: TRBJ1-1; cdr3_aa: CASSPPWRQGSGAFF; cdr3_nt: TGTGCCAGCTCACCTCCGTGGCGACAGGGAAGTGGAGCTTTCTTT
v_call: TRBV7-9; d_call: TRBD1; clone_size: NA; j_call: TRBJ2-1; cdr3_aa: CASNFIGTGNNEQFF; cdr3_nt: TGTGCCAGCAATTTTATAGGGACAGGGAACAATGAGCAGTTCTTC
v_call: TRBV27; d_call: TRBD2; clone_size: NA; j_call: TRBJ2-7; cdr3_aa: CASSFLTSGKTYEQYF; cdr3_nt: TGTGCCAGCAGTTTTTTGACTAGCGGGAAGACCTACGAGCAGTACTTC